The 10 T cell receptor beta chains in this list originate from one sample, sequenced in a study of blood T cells in healthy people across ages (dated by TCRdb to the mid-2010s). Library preparation used 5' RACE. Sequencing was carried out with an Illumina HiSeq 2500. A second PCR of roughly 7 to 11 cycles was performed with a sample-barcoded 5' primer and a J-beta primer mix. TCRdb took the public reads, trimmed them with fastp at Q25, ran MiXCR for clone calling and kept in-frame beta chains. Here each entry gathers all rows of one CDR3 protein and keeps the most common genes and DNA. The sample profile shows approximately 670,000 distinct CDR3 sequences; around 41% of them were found once. 30% of the sample lies in the top ten. The sample was blood. The receptor set was obtained from an elderly man in good health.

V gene TRBV2 combines with J gene TRBJ2-7; 7 positions match TRBD2. V lost 4 bases, J lost 0 bases, and 6 bases stayed unmatched. CDR3 size: 15 residues. Germline CDR1 SNHLY, CDR2 FYNNEI. The CDR3 DNA sequence: TGTGCCAGCAGTGGATCACTAGCGACCTCCTACGAGCAGTACTTC. Translated: CASSGSLATSYEQYF.

The table lists this clonotype with a few counts. The chain links TRBV4-1 to TRBJ2-7; the match to TRBD2 covers 12 bases. This CDR3 has 15 residues. V lost 2 bases and J lost 3; bases outside the gene matches: 2. CDR1 is MGHRA, CDR2 YSYEKL, per germline. CDR3 DNA: TGCGCCAGCAGCCAAACGGGACTAGCGGGCTACGAGCAGTACTTC. Protein sequence: CASSQTGLAGYEQYF.

The chain couples TRBV6-2 or TRBV6-3 to TRBJ2-5; D may match TRBD1 or TRBD2 (5 bases each). The CDR3 spans 14 residues. CDR1 and CDR2 from the germline V gene are MNHEY and SVGEGT. V dropped 5 bases and J dropped 4 bases, with 14 bases sitting between them. CDR3 region: CASSDVGVRETQYF. The DNA of the CDR3 is TGTGCCAGCAGTGATGTGGGGGTTCGAGAGACCCAGTACTTC.

This clonotype appeared a few times. The chain links TRBV7-6 to TRBJ1-5; 7 bases line up with TRBD1. Germline V gives CDR1 SGHVS, CDR2 FNYEAQ. J lost 2 bases, V lost 5 bases, and 9 bases had no gene match. There are 16 residues in the CDR3. The CDR3 nucleotides read TGTGCCAGCAGCCCCAGACAGGGTTCGGGCAATCAGCCCCAGCATTTT. Translating gives CASSPRQGSGNQPQHF. Full variable domain (missing parts from reference TRBV7-6 and TRBJ1-5): GAGVSQSPRYKVTKRGQDVALRCDPISGHVSLYWYRQALGQGPEFLTYFNYEAQQDKSGLPNDRFSAERPEGSISTLTIQRTEQRDSAMYRCASSPRQGSGNQPQHFGDGTRLSIL.

This chain connects TRBV20-1 to TRBJ2-2; TRBD1 might be the D (6 bases). CDR3 length equals 14 residues. With 6 bases removed from V and 0 bases from J, the gap between germline ends came to 11 bases. Germline V gives CDR1 DFQATT, CDR2 SNEGSKA (reference sequence). CDR3 bases: TGCAGTGCCTCGGACAGCTCGAACACCGGGGAGCTGTTTTTT. It yields the protein CSASDSSNTGELFF.

The V call is TRBV29-1, the J call TRBJ2-5; perhaps TRBD2 as D (7 bases). TRBJ2-7 matches the DNA end more closely, so the J call is doubtful. There are 15 residues in the CDR3. Germline CDR1 reads SQVTM; CDR2 reads ANQGSEA. CDR3 sequence: CSAGGRGQGRDEQYF. The CDR3 DNA follows: TGCAGCGCTGGTGGACGTGGGCAGGGGAGGGACGAGCAGTACTTC.

This clonotype appeared a few times. V and J are TRBV7-2 and TRBJ2-7; 11 positions match TRBD2. The CDR3 has 15 amino acids. Germline assignment: CDR1 SGHTA and CDR2 FQGNSA. With 0 bases clipped from V and 4 bases from J, the junction kept 2 bases outside the gene matches. As DNA, the CDR3 is TGTGCCAGCAGCTTAGCTAGCGGGAGGGCTTACGAGCAGTACTTC. Protein sequence: CASSLASGRAYEQYF.

The gene calls are TRBV21-1 and TRBJ2-2; TRBD1, the table's D call, was not compared with the DNA. TRBV21-1 is listed as a pseudogene. The CDR3 spans 16 residues. CDR3 region: CASSKFRGRNTGELFF. In nucleotides, the CDR3 is TGTGCCAGCAGCAAATTCAGGGGGCGAAACACCGGGGAGCTGTTTTTT.

The V and J genes are TRBV6-2 or TRBV6-3 and TRBJ2-7; D is perhaps TRBD2 (6 bases). With 6 bases removed from V and 5 bases from J, the gap between germline ends came to 20 bases. This CDR3 spans 15 amino acids. Germline V gives CDR1 MNHEY, CDR2 SVGEGT. This CDR3 is CASSPIRRVIDEQYF. CDR3 nucleotides: TGTGCCAGCAGCCCCATCCGGAGGGTAATCGACGAGCAGTACTTC.

The rearrangement joins TRBV7-9 to TRBJ2-3; D is uncertain. Germline V CDR1 and CDR2: SEHNR, FQNEAQ (reference sequence). V was pared by 4 bases and J by 0 bases, with 11 bases between. The CDR3 is 15 amino acids. The DNA for the CDR3 is TGTGCCAGCAGCTCGGACGGACCTAGCACAGATACGCAGTATTTT. This sequence encodes CASSSDGPSTDTQYF.